This T cell receptor beta chain originates from a study of cytomegalovirus exposure and HLA in healthy donors. About the research overall: Most donors, 81% of a few hundred genotyped, fell in the Caucasian-associated ancestry cluster.

The primer mix had 60 Vbeta and 13 Jbeta primers. The assay was immunoSEQ multiplex PCR, and TCRdb's table has in-frame clones only and misses some. The repertoire has more than 150,000 clones, around three quarters of them found once; the top ten carry about 1.6%. General study findings and limits: One cluster of highly shared sequence variants probably arose as a sequencing artifact. It was approximately 150 TCR beta chains that were listed as cytomegalovirus-associated.

As to this clone: Its antigen is undetermined.

The germline V gene encodes CDR1 SNHLY and CDR2 FYNNEI. V was clipped by 8 bases and J by 7 bases; unmatched bases: 9. There are 15 residues in the CDR3. The sample taken for sequencing was PBMCs. The chain recombines TRBV2 with TRBJ1-6, with 9 bases fitting TRBD1. The receptor was isolated from a middle-aged man in good health and CMV-seronegative. This chain's CDR3 is CASLGTGMRNSPLHF. DNA for the CDR3: TGTGCCAGCCTTGGGACAGGGATGAGGAATTCACCCCTCCACTTT.